The 20 T cell receptor beta chains presented below share a single source sample, sequenced in a study of blood T cell repertoires in COVID-19. Libraries were prepared by immunoSEQ multiplex PCR; TCRdb keeps only in-frame clonotypes and omits some of them. The table has a few hundred thousand clones, about 87% seen once. Sequencing was performed on peripheral blood. The receptors derive from a woman in her thirties or forties with acute or convalescent COVID-19.

This chain links TRBV3-1 (or the pseudogene TRBV3-2) with TRBJ2-1; 16 bases are shared with TRBD2. The CDR3 contains 18 residues. The V gene's germline CDR1 is LGHDT and CDR2 YNNKEL (reference sequence). Losses at the gene ends were 3 bases for V and 2 bases for J; bases not matched to a gene: 4. The chain's CDR3 is CASSQGLAGGRAYNEQFF. The CDR3 DNA follows: TGTGCCAGCAGCCAGGGACTAGCGGGGGGGCGGGCCTACAATGAGCAGTTCTTC.

The chain carries TRBV5-1 and TRBJ1-6; possibly TRBD1 for D (6 bases). Trimming pared 4 bases from V and 5 bases from J, leaving 19 bases between. The CDR3 is made up of 17 amino acids. CDR1 is SGHRS, CDR2 YFSETQ, per germline. This CDR3 is CASSPKGTHRDNSPLHF. CDR3 in DNA: TGCGCCAGCAGCCCTAAGGGGACCCACAGGGATAATTCACCCCTCCACTTT. Full variable domain (rest looked up from reference TRBV5-1 and TRBJ1-6): KAGVTQTPRYLIKTRGQQVTLSCSPISGHRSVSWYQQTPGQGLQFLFEYFSETQRNKGNFPGRFSGRQFSNSRSEMNVSTLELGDSALYLCASSPKGTHRDNSPLHFGNGTRLTVT.

This chain uses TRBV10-1 with TRBJ2-1, with TRBD2 matching over 9 bases. The CDR3 contains 15 residues. V lost 3 bases, J lost 6 bases, and 6 bases stayed unmatched. Germline V gives CDR1 WNHNN, CDR2 SYGVQD (reference sequence). For the CDR3, the DNA is TGCGCCAGCAGTGAACAGCGGGGGGTTACCAATGAGCAGTTCTTC. Translation gives CASSEQRGVTNEQFF.

The CDR3 DNA is TGTGCCAGCGCAACGACGGGAGATCAGCCCCAGCATTTT. Amino acid sequence: CASATTGDQPQHF. The chain couples TRBV2 to TRBJ1-5; D uncertain. In germline, CDR1 is SNHLY, CDR2 FYNNEI. The CDR3 is 13 amino acids. V lost 8 bases to trimming and J lost 5 bases, with 13 bases between them.

V and J are TRBV6-6 and TRBJ1-4; D is uncertain. V lost 6 bases to trimming and J lost 5 bases, with 4 bases between them. CDR3 length: 11 amino acids. Germline assignment: CDR1 MNHNY and CDR2 SVGAGI (reference sequence). The CDR3 region has the DNA TGTGCCAGCAGCGAGAATGAAAAACTGTTTTTT. It yields the protein CASSENEKLFF.

The V and J genes are TRBV10-3 and TRBJ2-7; 8 bases are a match to TRBD1. Germline V gene data show CDR1 as ENHRY and CDR2 as SYGVKD. The V gene end was trimmed by 0 bases and the J gene end by 2 bases; junction bases not matched to a gene: 3. CDR3 length: 15 amino acids. DNA of the CDR3: TGTGCCATCAGTGAGTCGGGACAGGAGACCTACGAGCAGTACGTC. Translation gives CAISESGQETYEQYV.

V is TRBV15 and J is TRBJ2-1, with a tentative D call TRBD1 (5 bases). The CDR3 spans 15 residues. Germline CDR1 and CDR2: LNHNV and YYDKDF (reference sequence). Trimming removed 4 bases at V and 4 bases at J, with 14 bases between. The DNA of the CDR3 is TGTGCCACCAGCACGGATCTAGGGGCTTACAATGAGCAGTTCTTC. It translates to CATSTDLGAYNEQFF.

This clone came up once. The V and J genes are TRBV27 and TRBJ1-1; perhaps TRBD1 as D (6 bases). Germline V CDR1 and CDR2: MNHEY, SMNVEV (reference sequence). With 7 bases removed from V and 7 bases from J, the gap between germline ends came to 25 bases. The CDR3 is 16 amino acids. The CDR3 DNA reads TGTGCCAGCAATGACCGTAGGACAGCCACCCAAAATGAAGCTTTCTTT. It specifies CASNDRRTATQNEAFF.

The V and J genes are TRBV9 and TRBJ2-1, with D perhaps matching TRBD2 (6 bases). V lost 7 bases, J lost 5 bases, and 16 bases lay in between. Germline V gives CDR1 SGDLS, CDR2 YYNGEE. This CDR3 spans 14 amino acids. Here the CDR3 DNA reads TGTGCCAGCGGCCGCGGGGTGATCAACAATGAGCAGTTCTTC. Protein product: CASGRGVINNEQFF.

This clone showed up just once. J is TRBJ1-4 and V is TRBV27; D might be TRBD1 (6 bases). The CDR3 is made up of 15 amino acids. Trimming took off 6 bases at V and 3 bases at J, with 14 bases between the two ends. Germline V CDR1 and CDR2: MNHEY, SMNVEV (reference sequence). The CDR3, as DNA: TGTGCCAGCAGAATGAACCGACAGGCTAATGAAAAACTGTTTTTT. Translation gives CASRMNRQANEKLFF.

The rearrangement joins TRBV4-1 to TRBJ2-7, with D possibly being TRBD2 (6 bases). This CDR3 region has 15 residues. In germline, CDR1 is MGHRA, CDR2 YSYEKL. Trimming took off 0 bases at V and 10 bases at J, with 19 bases between the two ends. The CDR3 protein is CASSQDLVGGSRQYV. For the CDR3, the DNA is TGCGCCAGCAGCCAAGATCTAGTGGGGGGTAGTAGACAGTACGTC.

The V and J genes are TRBV10-1 and TRBJ2-7; TRBD1 matches 7 bases. Germline trimming cut 4 bases from V and 5 bases from J; bases unmatched to any gene: 2. Germline V gene lookup returns CDR1 WNHNN and CDR2 SYGVQD (reference sequence). There are 12 residues in the CDR3. CDR3 loop: CASSGDRDEQYV. CDR3 DNA sequence: TGCGCCAGCAGTGGAGACAGGGACGAGCAGTACGTC.

J is TRBJ2-2 and V is TRBV30; D perhaps matches TRBD1 (5 bases). Trimming cost V 1 base and J 3 bases, with 9 bases left between them. The CDR3 extends over 14 amino acids. The germline gives CDR1 GTSNPN, CDR2 SVGIG (reference sequence). In nucleotides, the CDR3 is TGTGCCTGGAGTGCGTTACAGGACACCGGGGAGCTGTTTTTT. Amino acid sequence: CAWSALQDTGELFF.

With respect to this clone: Other nucleotide sequences from this sample produce the same CDR3. This rearrangement joins TRBV5-1 to TRBJ2-5; D may be TRBD2 (6 bases). Germline-derived CDR1 and CDR2 are SGHRS and YFSETQ. V lost 4 bases and J lost 4, with 14 bases in between. The CDR3 is 14 amino acids. The CDR3 nucleotides are TGCGCCAGCAGCCCCGCCGGGGGAGGAGAGACCCAGTACTTC. Its translation is CASSPAGGGETQYF.

This clone was counted a single time. This chain links TRBV4-1 with TRBJ2-3; perhaps TRBD1 as D (6 bases). V lost 0 bases and J lost 1, with 11 bases in between. The V gene's germline CDR1 is MGHRA and CDR2 YSYEKL. The CDR3 sequence is 16 residues long. Here the CDR3 reads CASSQDRGLGTDTQYF. For the CDR3, the DNA is TGCGCCAGCAGCCAAGACAGGGGTCTGGGCACAGATACGCAGTATTTT.

The rearrangement uses TRBV6-5 and TRBJ2-7; D is perhaps TRBD2 (5 bases). V was trimmed by 4 bases and J by 6 bases, leaving 16 bases between them. Germline CDR1 and CDR2: MNHEY and SVGAGI. The CDR3 is 14 residues long. The CDR3 DNA reads as TGTGCCAGCAGTTCAACTTTCGAGGGAGCCGAGCAGTACGTC. Protein sequence: CASSSTFEGAEQYV.

The J gene is TRBJ1-2, the V gene TRBV4-2, with D tentatively TRBD1 (5 bases). Trimming removed 4 bases at V and 3 bases at J, with 9 bases between. Germline loops: CDR1 LGHNA, CDR2 YNFKEQ. The CDR3 length is 13 residues. This CDR3 is CASSRRVDYGYTF. DNA of the CDR3: TGTGCCAGCAGCCGCAGGGTAGACTATGGCTACACCTTC.

The genes are TRBV21-1 and TRBJ2-7; TRBD2 was called by the table and not checked on the DNA. TRBV21-1 is a pseudogene segment. The CDR3 runs to 15 residues. The CDR3 region has the DNA TGTGCCAGCAGCAAATGGTCGGTGCTGTCGTACGAGCAGTACGTC. It is translated as CASSKWSVLSYEQYV.

This chain uses TRBV18 with TRBJ1-1, with TRBD1 as a possible D gene (5 bases). Per the germline V gene, CDR1 is KGHSH and CDR2 is LQKENI. V was shortened by 3 bases and J by 2 bases, with 13 bases between the two germline ends. The CDR3 extends over 15 amino acids. The chain's CDR3 is CASSPRGTSNTEAFF. CDR3 DNA: TGTGCCAGCTCACCTAGGGGCACAAGTAACACTGAAGCTTTCTTT.

This clone was picked up one time. The chain joins TRBV10-3 to TRBJ1-1; the D gene is possibly TRBD1 (5 bases). The germline V gene has CDR1 ENHRY and CDR2 SYGVKD. V lost 6 bases and J 1 base, leaving 15 bases between the germline ends. The CDR3 contains 15 residues. CDR3 protein: CAISLEEQGNTEAFF. CDR3 bases: TGTGCCATCAGCCTGGAAGAGCAGGGGAACACTGAAGCTTTCTTT.